This T cell receptor beta chain was recorded in a study of cytomegalovirus exposure and HLA in healthy donors. Both 60 Vbeta primers and 13 Jbeta primers went into the PCR. Clones were read by immunoSEQ multiplex PCR, and TCRdb kept only the in-frame ones, dropping some. The sample holds 130,000 or so clones; around three quarters are singletons and the top ten take 4.5% to 5.5%. V was clipped by 5 bases and J by 8 bases; unmatched bases: 10. CDR3 length: 14 residues. Germline V CDR1 and CDR2: SGHAT, FQNNGV. General study findings and limits: The authors later found TCR association rates varying by HLA locus, with DRB1 most and HLA-C fewest.

Worth noting for this clone: What it recognizes is unknown.

This chain joins TRBV11-2 and TRBJ1-2, with 8 bases fitting TRBD1. The sequenced sample consisted of PBMCs. This TCR came from a man aged 25-40 years in good health and CMV-seronegative. For the CDR3, the DNA is TGTGCCAGCAGCCCAGGGGGACAGGTTGAGGGCTACACCTTC. Its protein product is CASSPGGQVEGYTF.